Each of the 17 T cell receptor beta chains below was sequenced from the same sample in a study of blood T cell repertoires in COVID-19. Some clones are missing from TCRdb's copy, which holds only in-frame ones; the method was immunoSEQ multiplex PCR. Of 350,000 to 450,000 clones in the sample, about 90% are singletons; the top ten hold 0.95% to 1.5%. Sequencing was carried out using peripheral blood. These receptors all stem from a man aged 35 to 55 with acute or convalescent COVID-19.

The V and J genes are TRBV7-9 and TRBJ2-5; 9 bases fit TRBD2. The CDR3 is 15 residues long. The ends lost 2 bases at V and 5 bases at J; junction bases unmatched: 6. Germline V gene lookup returns CDR1 SEHNR and CDR2 FQNEAQ (reference sequence). The CDR3 DNA follows: TGTGCCAGCAGCTTAAATAGCGGGAGCTGGGAGACCCAGTACTTC. This codes for CASSLNSGSWETQYF.

Only a few counts were recorded for this clone. The chain links TRBV4-1 to TRBJ2-2; 11 nucleotides align to TRBD2. CDR3 length: 16 residues. The J segment lost 2 bases and the V segment lost 4 bases, leaving 3 bases of the junction unmatched. Per germline, CDR1 MGHRA and CDR2 YSYEKL. For the CDR3, the DNA is TGCGCCAGCAGCCTCGGGACTAGCGGTAACACCGGGGAGCTGTTTTTT. It specifies CASSLGTSGNTGELFF.

V is TRBV18 and J is TRBJ1-2; 9 bases line up with TRBD1. Trimming at V came to 6 bases and at J to 5 bases, leaving 19 bases not matched to a gene. Germline assignment: CDR1 KGHSH and CDR2 LQKENI. The CDR3 loop spans 18 amino acids. The CDR3 DNA is TGTGCCAGCTCCGCGACCCCCGCCCCTCGGACAGGGGCGTATGGCTACACCTTC. Translation: CASSATPAPRTGAYGYTF.

This chain uses TRBV9 with TRBJ1-1; a weak D match, TRBD1 (5 bases). V dropped 2 bases and J dropped 1 base, with 6 bases sitting between them. The CDR3 consists of 13 residues. The V gene's germline CDR1 is SGDLS and CDR2 YYNGEE. CDR3 nucleotide sequence: TGTGCCAGCAGCGTGGGGCCGAACACTGAAGCTTTCTTT. It is translated as CASSVGPNTEAFF.

The chain employs TRBV7-9 and TRBJ1-1; tentatively, D is TRBD1 (6 bases). The CDR3 is made up of 14 amino acids. The germline V and J ends were trimmed by 6 bases and 8 bases, with 19 bases remaining between them. Germline V gene data show CDR1 as SEHNR and CDR2 as FQNEAQ (reference sequence). The CDR3 here is CASSPPDRIREAFF. The CDR3 region has the DNA TGTGCCAGCAGTCCGCCCGACAGGATTAGGGAAGCTTTCTTT.

The chain carries TRBV11-3 and TRBJ2-7; the D is unclear. Germline V gene sequence: CDR1 SGHNT, CDR2 YENEEA. V lost 5 bases to trimming and J lost 3 bases, with 8 bases between them. CDR3 length: 12 amino acids. DNA for the CDR3: TGTGCCAGCAGCGGGCTGGACTACGAGCAGTACTTC. Protein: CASSGLDYEQYF.

The rearrangement links TRBV27 to TRBJ2-5, with D perhaps matching TRBD2 (6 bases). CDR1 and CDR2 from the germline V gene are MNHEY and SMNVEV (reference sequence). V dropped 4 bases and J dropped 4 bases, with 10 bases sitting between them. The CDR3 contains 13 residues. In DNA, the CDR3 is TGTGCCAGCAGTTCCCGACTAGGAGAGACCCAGTACTTC. Translation: CASSSRLGETQYF.

The rearrangement joins TRBV7-6 to TRBJ2-1, with D unresolved. V lost 2 bases to trimming and J lost 7 bases, with 12 bases between them. CDR3 length: 14 residues. CDR1 is SGHVS, CDR2 FNYEAQ, per germline. CDR3 amino acids: CASSLLNSRNEQFF. In nucleotides, the CDR3 is TGTGCCAGCAGCTTATTGAATTCCAGGAATGAGCAGTTCTTC.

This clone occurred a few times. J is TRBJ1-6 and V is TRBV19; D gene ambiguous. CDR3 length: 14 residues. Germline V gives CDR1 LNHDA, CDR2 SQIVND (reference sequence). Trimming cost V 1 base and J 9 bases, with 10 bases left between them. This chain's CDR3 is CASSIGHGSSPLHF. CDR3 nucleotides: TGTGCCAGTAGTATAGGGCACGGGAGTTCACCCCTCCACTTT. The entire variable domain, with the rest obtained from reference TRBV19 and TRBJ1-6, is as follows: DGGITQSPKYLFRKEGQNVTLSCEQNLNHDAMYWYRQDPGQGLRLIYYSQIVNDFQKGDIAEGYSVSREKKESFPLTVTSAQKNPTAFYLCASSIGHGSSPLHFGNGTRLTVT.

The V and J genes are TRBV11-3 and TRBJ2-3; 9 nucleotides agree with TRBD2. Germline trimming cut 4 bases from V and 2 bases from J; bases unmatched to any gene: 16. Germline V lookup: CDR1 SGHNT, CDR2 YENEEA. CDR3 length: 19 residues. The CDR3 reads CASSSGLAGPMGFTDTQYF. CDR3 bases: TGTGCCAGCAGCTCTGGGCTAGCGGGACCTATGGGGTTCACAGATACGCAGTATTTT.

The CDR3 here is CASRTGFANTEAFF. In DNA form, the CDR3 reads TGTGCCAGCAGAACAGGGTTCGCAAACACTGAAGCTTTCTTT. The chain joins TRBV6-5 to TRBJ1-1, with D possibly TRBD1 on 6 matching bases. The length of the CDR3 is 14 residues. Germline loops: CDR1 MNHEY, CDR2 SVGAGI. V shed 6 bases and J shed 2 bases, with 13 bases lying between them.

This clone was observed once. The J gene is TRBJ1-1, the V gene TRBV6-4, with TRBD1 as a possible D gene (5 bases). Germline loops: CDR1 MRHNA, CDR2 SNTAGT. The CDR3 spans 15 residues. V lost 0 bases and J 1 base, leaving 9 bases between the germline ends. The CDR3 sequence is CASSDSWGGNTEAFF. The CDR3 bases are TGTGCCAGCAGTGACTCCTGGGGCGGGAACACTGAAGCTTTCTTT.

This chain links TRBV7-3 with TRBJ1-2, with TRBD1 matching 7 bases. Germline CDR1 is SGHTA and CDR2 is FQGTGA. The ends lost 0 bases at V and 7 bases at J; junction bases unmatched: 5. The CDR3 loop spans 14 amino acids. Here the CDR3 reads CASSLTQGISGYTF. The CDR3 DNA sequence: TGTGCCAGCAGCTTAACACAGGGGATCTCTGGCTACACCTTC.

Only a few counts were recorded for this clone. The rearrangement uses TRBV5-1 and TRBJ2-7; 11 bases match TRBD2. The ends lost 5 bases at V and 2 bases at J; junction bases unmatched: 9. The germline CDR1 and CDR2 sequences are SGHRS and YFSETQ. The CDR3 spans 16 residues. CDR3 amino acids: CASRLTSGALPYEQYF. CDR3 nucleotide sequence: TGCGCCAGCAGACTGACTAGCGGGGCCCTTCCCTACGAGCAGTACTTC.

As concerns this clone: At one of its ends the junction is not consistent with the germline gene, which may arise from a read error. This chain uses TRBV6-1 with TRBJ1-4; 10 nucleotides match TRBD1. The CDR3 consists of 16 residues. Germline values: CDR1 MNHNS, CDR2 SASEGT. The CDR3 loop is CASSKARQGANEKLFF. The CDR3 region has the DNA TGTGCCAGCAGTAAAGCCAGACAGGGGGCGAACGAAAAACTGTTTTTT.

The rearrangement links TRBV3-1 (or the pseudogene TRBV3-2) to TRBJ1-1; 9 bases map to TRBD1. With V trimmed by 5 bases and J by 4 bases, 8 bases remained unmatched. The CDR3 runs 15 residues. The V gene's germline CDR1 is LGHDT and CDR2 YNNKEL (reference sequence). The CDR3 spells CASSWGQGVGTEAFF. The CDR3 bases are TGTGCCAGCAGCTGGGGACAGGGTGTGGGCACTGAAGCTTTCTTT.

The chain is built from TRBV7-2 and TRBJ1-2; D ambiguous. The CDR3 has 15 residues. Germline V gene lookup returns CDR1 SGHTA and CDR2 FQGNSA. The V and J ends lost 2 bases and 2 bases respectively, with 12 bases between them. This CDR3 reads CASSLRRVENYGYTF. In nucleotides, the CDR3 is TGTGCCAGCAGCTTAAGGAGGGTGGAAAACTATGGCTACACCTTC.